The 29 T cell receptor beta chains presented below share a single source sample, sequenced in a study of blood T cell repertoires in COVID-19. Repertoires were generated with immunoSEQ multiplex PCR, while TCRdb's copy carries only in-frame clones and drops some. The sample consists of 55,000 to 85,000 clones, approximately 86% of them appearing once. Sequencing was done on a sample of peripheral blood. The receptor set was obtained from a human donor in a cohort sampled during active COVID-19.

The V call is TRBV7-6, the J call TRBJ2-5, with no clear D. This CDR3 region has 17 residues. V was shortened by 5 bases and J by 0 bases, with 19 bases between the two germline ends. Germline CDR1 and CDR2: SGHVS and FNYEAQ. CDR3 loop: CASSPSPFGTYQETQYF. In DNA form, the CDR3 reads TGTGCCAGCAGCCCTTCCCCTTTTGGTACTTACCAAGAGACCCAGTACTTC.

V and J are TRBV10-3 and TRBJ1-4; 8 bases match TRBD1. The germline V gene encodes CDR1 ENHRY and CDR2 SYGVKD. The CDR3 totals 12 residues. Trimming at V came to 5 bases and at J to 8 bases, leaving 1 base not matched to a gene. The CDR3 region has the DNA TGTGCCATCAGTACAGGGGGAGAAAAACTGTTTTTT. This gives the protein CAISTGGEKLFF.

The V and J genes are TRBV27 and TRBJ1-1; TRBD1 matches at 7 bases. The CDR3 extends over 14 amino acids. J lost 1 base, V lost 6 bases, and 5 bases had no gene match. Germline CDR1 is MNHEY and CDR2 is SMNVEV (reference sequence). The CDR3 sequence is CASRPRQGNTEAFF. The CDR3 nucleotides are TGTGCCAGCAGGCCCCGACAGGGGAACACTGAAGCTTTCTTT.

V gene TRBV19 combines with J gene TRBJ1-2; TRBD1 aligns across 12 bases. Germline CDR1 and CDR2: LNHDA and SQIVND (reference sequence). The CDR3 runs to 17 residues. V lost 9 bases, J lost 2 bases, and 13 bases stayed unmatched. This CDR3 is CASSPNPGQGANYGYTF. For the CDR3, the DNA is TGTGCCAGCTCACCTAACCCGGGACAGGGGGCGAACTATGGCTACACCTTC.

The chain recombines TRBV12-3 or TRBV12-4 with TRBJ2-5; 7 bases map to TRBD1. The ends lost 8 bases at V and 2 bases at J; junction bases unmatched: 5. The CDR3 consists of 13 residues. The CDR3 loop is CASGDRAQETQYF. CDR3 coding DNA: TGTGCCAGCGGCGACAGGGCGCAAGAGACCCAGTACTTC.

This chain joins TRBV2 and TRBJ1-1, with D uncertain. Trimming took off 10 bases at V and 5 bases at J, with 17 bases between the two ends. The CDR3 length is 13 residues. The V gene's germline CDR1 is SNHLY and CDR2 FYNNEI. CDR3 sequence reads: CAKLEGGRTEAFF. The CDR3 bases are TGTGCCAAACTTGAGGGCGGCCGGACTGAAGCTTTCTTT.

The gene calls are TRBV5-8 and TRBJ1-6, with 7 bases matching TRBD1. The CDR3 is 15 residues long. Trimming cost V 1 base and J 10 bases; bases outside gene matches: 8. CDR1 and CDR2 (germline): SGHTS, YDEGEE. The CDR3 region is CASSLPRQGRSPLHF. The CDR3 DNA reads TGTGCCAGCAGCTTGCCAAGACAGGGAAGATCACCCCTCCACTTT.

The rearrangement joins TRBV5-6 to TRBJ1-2; 9 bases agree with TRBD1. The CDR3 has 13 residues. The V segment lost 7 bases and the J segment 5 bases; nucleotides outside the gene matches: 6. The germline V gene encodes CDR1 SGHDT and CDR2 YYEEEE. As DNA, the CDR3 is TGTGCCAGCCAACAGGGGGCAGGTTATGGCTACACCTTC. Encoded protein: CASQQGAGYGYTF.

The chain is built from TRBV5-1 and TRBJ2-3; D possibly corresponds to TRBD1 (5 bases). There are 14 residues in the CDR3. From germline, CDR1 is SGHRS and CDR2 YFSETQ. Between the trimmed V and J ends, which lost 4 bases and 6 bases, there was a span of 15 bases. The CDR3 DNA is TGCGCCAGCAGCCCACAGGCCGGGCTGGATACGCAGTATTTT. Amino acid sequence: CASSPQAGLDTQYF.

The chain links TRBV11-2 to TRBJ2-2, with TRBD1 matching over 11 bases. Germline trimming cut 3 bases from V and 3 bases from J; bases unmatched to any gene: 9. The CDR3 extends over 18 amino acids. CDR1 is SGHAT, CDR2 FQNNGV, per germline. DNA for the CDR3: TGTGCCAGCAGCTTCAGGACAGGGGGCTTTAGGTACACCGGGGAGCTGTTTTTT. This gives the protein CASSFRTGGFRYTGELFF.

The rearrangement links TRBV9 to TRBJ2-1; tentative D call: TRBD1 (6 bases). The ends were cut back, 4 bases at V and 6 bases at J, with 17 bases in the middle. Germline CDR1 SGDLS, CDR2 YYNGEE. CDR3 length: 15 residues. The CDR3 DNA reads TGTGCCAGCAGCCCAGAGCAGTGGGGGCGCAATGAGCAGTTCTTC. This encodes CASSPEQWGRNEQFF.

The genes are TRBV7-2 and TRBJ1-1; tentatively, D is TRBD1 (5 bases). The CDR3 loop spans 15 amino acids. Per germline, CDR1 SGHTA and CDR2 FQGNSA. V lost 2 bases to trimming and J lost 1 base, with 11 bases between them. The CDR3 reads CASSLFQGPNTEAFF. The CDR3 DNA is TGTGCCAGCAGCTTATTCCAGGGCCCGAACACTGAAGCTTTCTTT.

The V gene is TRBV29-1, the J gene TRBJ1-1; the match to TRBD1 covers 8 bases. With 6 bases clipped from V and 0 bases from J, the junction kept 12 bases outside the gene matches. The V gene's germline CDR1 is SQVTM and CDR2 ANQGSEA. The CDR3 consists of 16 residues. This CDR3 reads CSVTGGQAVMNTEAFF. Here the CDR3 DNA reads TGCAGCGTCACGGGGGGACAGGCCGTGATGAACACTGAAGCTTTCTTT.

This sequence joins TRBV10-3 and TRBJ2-1, with TRBD2 matching over 11 bases. This CDR3 is built from 16 residues. V shed 4 bases, J shed 7 bases, and the junction held 9 bases outside the gene matches. CDR1 and CDR2 (germline): ENHRY, SYGVKD. In nucleotides, the CDR3 is TGTGCCATCAGTGGACCCCTAGCGGGGGGTTTAAATGAGCAGTTCTTC. Encoded protein: CAISGPLAGGLNEQFF.

The chain couples TRBV10-1 to TRBJ2-2, with 7 nucleotides matching TRBD1. Germline V lookup: CDR1 WNHNN, CDR2 SYGVQD (reference sequence). The CDR3 totals 18 residues. The junction had 13 bases not matched to a gene; V was cut back by 2 bases and J by 4 bases. CDR3 nucleotides: TGCGCCAGCAGTGAGCCGCTGACAGGGACCGTTGGCACCGGGGAGCTGTTTTTT. This codes for CASSEPLTGTVGTGELFF.

The chain employs TRBV29-1 and TRBJ2-2; D unresolved. The V end was cut by 3 bases, the J end by 1 base, with 6 bases between. The germline gives CDR1 SQVTM, CDR2 ANQGSEA. The CDR3 sequence is 13 residues long. CDR3 sequence (DNA): TGCAGCGTTGACTGGCAGAACACCGGGGAGCTGTTTTTT. Residues: CSVDWQNTGELFF.

The chain joins TRBV7-9 to TRBJ2-7; the match to TRBD1 covers 8 bases. The germline V gene has CDR1 SEHNR and CDR2 FQNEAQ (reference sequence). Germline trimming cut 4 bases from V and 5 bases from J; bases unmatched to any gene: 4. The CDR3 covers 13 residues. CDR3: CASSSQGGHEQYF. CDR3 nucleotides: TGTGCCAGCAGCTCACAGGGGGGCCACGAGCAGTACTTC.

There are a few counts of this clone. V gene TRBV7-9 combines with J gene TRBJ1-6; D is unresolved. From germline, CDR1 is SEHNR and CDR2 FQNEAQ (reference sequence). V was clipped by 4 bases and J by 7 bases, with 14 bases between them. The CDR3 runs 15 residues. The DNA for the CDR3 is TGTGCCAGCAGCTCCCGGTTTGGAGCGAATTCACCCCTCCACTTT. Its protein product is CASSSRFGANSPLHF.

V usage is TRBV7-6 and J usage is TRBJ2-1, with TRBD1 matching 11 bases. CDR3 length: 16 amino acids. The germline V gene encodes CDR1 SGHVS and CDR2 FNYEAQ. Unmatched junction bases numbered 7, after V lost 5 bases and J lost 4 bases. The CDR3 loop is CASSMGQGGLYNEQFF. The CDR3 DNA reads as TGTGCCAGCAGCATGGGACAGGGGGGCCTTTACAATGAGCAGTTCTTC.

V gene TRBV3-1 (or the pseudogene TRBV3-2) combines with J gene TRBJ1-6; possible D gene TRBD1, 6 bases. The germline V gene encodes CDR1 LGHDT and CDR2 YNNKEL (reference sequence). The germline V and J ends were trimmed by 0 bases and 6 bases, with 18 bases remaining between them. There are 18 residues in the CDR3. Here the CDR3 reads CASSQDPPLGAFNSPLHF. The CDR3, as DNA: TGTGCCAGCAGCCAAGATCCTCCGCTGGGGGCGTTTAATTCACCCCTCCACTTT.

CDR3 bases: TGTGCCAGCTCACCCTTAGCGGGGGGGCCGGGAAGCGGTGAGCAGTTCTTC. Encoded protein: CASSPLAGGPGSGEQFF. The chain combines TRBV18 with TRBJ2-1; the match to TRBD2 covers 11 bases. V lost 3 bases to trimming and J lost 9 bases; unmatched junction nucleotides: 13. The germline V gene encodes CDR1 KGHSH and CDR2 LQKENI. The CDR3 spans 17 residues.

The chain is built from TRBV28 and TRBJ1-1, with a possible D match to TRBD1 (5 bases). Germline values: CDR1 MDHEN, CDR2 SYDVKM. Deletions cut 4 bases from V and 2 bases from J, with 8 bases between. The CDR3 has 13 residues. The CDR3 DNA follows: TGTGCCAGCAGTTCCCAGGGTAACACTGAAGCTTTCTTT. This codes for CASSSQGNTEAFF.

The chain recombines TRBV7-2 with TRBJ1-6; TRBD1 matches 7 bases. The CDR3 has 18 amino acids. Looked up from germline, CDR1 is SGHTA and CDR2 is FQGNSA. V lost 0 bases to trimming and J lost 6 bases; unmatched junction nucleotides: 11. The CDR3 nucleotides are TGTGCCAGCAGCTTAGCCCGGGACAGTTTCTTCCTTAATTCACCCCTCCACTTT. Its translation: CASSLARDSFFLNSPLHF.

The V gene is TRBV15, the J gene TRBJ1-4; 9 bases map to TRBD1. Losses at the gene ends were 1 base for V and 4 bases for J; bases not matched to a gene: 7. This CDR3 has 17 amino acids. The V gene's germline CDR1 is LNHNV and CDR2 YYDKDF (reference sequence). As DNA, the CDR3 is TGTGCCACCAGCAGAGGGACAGGGGAGGGGGGTAATGAAAAACTGTTTTTT. Translated: CATSRGTGEGGNEKLFF.

The chain has TRBV19 and TRBJ1-2; the D is unclear. V lost 5 bases, J lost 3 bases, and 13 bases lay in between. Germline loops: CDR1 LNHDA, CDR2 SQIVND (reference sequence). The length of the CDR3 is 14 residues. In nucleotides, the CDR3 is TGTGCCAGTAGTTCTCCCCTACTCGACTATGGCTACACCTTC. Protein: CASSSPLLDYGYTF.

V is TRBV6-1 and J is TRBJ1-6, with a weak D call TRBD1 (5 bases). Trimming stripped 4 bases from V and 9 bases from J, with 22 bases between. From germline, CDR1 is MNHNS and CDR2 SASEGT. This CDR3 contains 17 residues. This CDR3 is CASSASRGLLLGSPLHF. CDR3 DNA sequence: TGTGCCAGCAGTGCTTCACGGGGACTCCTCCTCGGTTCACCCCTCCACTTT.

The chain links TRBV5-1 to TRBJ2-7; 9 bases align to TRBD1. The CDR3 is 17 residues long. The germline V gene has CDR1 SGHRS and CDR2 YFSETQ. The V segment lost 2 bases and the J segment 5 bases; nucleotides outside the gene matches: 14. CDR3: CASSFRGIGQGNNEQYF. The CDR3 DNA follows: TGCGCCAGCAGCTTTCGGGGGATAGGACAGGGGAACAACGAGCAGTACTTC.

This clone came up once. The rearrangement joins TRBV5-1 to TRBJ2-1, with 7 bases identical to TRBD2. CDR3 size: 16 residues. Looked up from germline, CDR1 is SGHRS and CDR2 is YFSETQ. The junction had 8 bases not matched to a gene; V was cut back by 1 base and J by 4 bases. CDR3 in amino acids: CASSLRPSGVYNEQFF. Written as DNA, the CDR3 is TGCGCCAGCAGCTTGCGGCCCAGCGGGGTATACAATGAGCAGTTCTTC.

The gene calls are TRBV6-6 and TRBJ1-5; D unclear. The length of the CDR3 is 13 residues. Germline lookup yields CDR1 MNHNY and CDR2 SVGAGI (reference sequence). The germline V and J ends were trimmed by 6 bases and 7 bases, with 13 bases remaining between them. CDR3 protein: CASRGFEGQPQHF. Written as DNA, the CDR3 is TGTGCCAGCAGAGGGTTCGAGGGACAGCCCCAGCATTTT.